This entry lists 18 T cell receptor beta chains sequenced from one sample in a study of T cell responses to AZD1222 COVID-19 vaccine. Assay: immunoSEQ multiplex PCR; the TCRdb copy retains only in-frame clones and omits some. Of some 150,000 clones detected, around 85% appear once; the ten largest clones hold roughly 7%. This specimen was peripheral blood, taken after recovery from COVID-19. The origin of the receptors is an adult who had recovered from COVID-19.

J is TRBJ2-7 and V is TRBV2; the match to TRBD2 covers 7 bases. After removal of 1 base from V and 2 bases from J, the junction contained 11 bases not matched to a gene. From germline, CDR1 is SNHLY and CDR2 FYNNEI. This CDR3 is built from 17 residues. CDR3 bases: TGTGCCAGCAGTGAAGGCCCTGGCGCCGGGGGGACCTACGAGCAGTACTTC. The encoded protein is CASSEGPGAGGTYEQYF.

The rearrangement links TRBV9 to TRBJ2-3; TRBD2 agrees at 9 bases. There are 16 residues in the CDR3. J gave up 0 bases and V 0 bases, and 2 bases lay outside the gene matches. Germline V gives CDR1 SGDLS, CDR2 YYNGEE. CDR3 sequence reads: CASSVVAGVSTDTQYF. The DNA for the CDR3 is TGTGCCAGCAGCGTAGTAGCGGGGGTTAGCACAGATACGCAGTATTTT.

V is TRBV2 and J is TRBJ2-1; TRBD2 is a possible D gene (5 bases). From germline, CDR1 is SNHLY and CDR2 FYNNEI. Trimming left V 2 bases short and J 6 bases short, with 17 bases between. There are 16 residues in the CDR3. CDR3: CASSESRVYTTNEQFF. The CDR3 bases are TGTGCCAGCAGTGAATCGCGGGTGTACACAACCAATGAGCAGTTCTTC.

This clone is a singleton in its sample. This chain joins TRBV15 and TRBJ2-1, with 9 nucleotides matching TRBD1. The CDR3 contains 16 residues. With 3 bases clipped from V and 5 bases from J, the junction kept 8 bases outside the gene matches. Germline CDR1 LNHNV, CDR2 YYDKDF (reference sequence). As DNA, the CDR3 is TGTGCCACCAGCAGGGGGACAGGGCAGGGAGACAATGAGCAGTTCTTC. Translation gives CATSRGTGQGDNEQFF. The full variable domain, completed using reference TRBV15 and TRBJ2-1, is DAMVIQNPRYQVTQFGKPVTLSCSQTLNHNVMYWYQQKSSQAPKLLFHYYDKDFNNEADTPDNFQSRRPNTSFCFLDIRSPGLGDTAMYLCATSRGTGQGDNEQFFGPGTRLTVL.

The V gene is TRBV15, the J gene TRBJ2-4; 8 bases are a match to TRBD2. With 1 base clipped from V and 8 bases from J, the junction kept 10 bases outside the gene matches. CDR3 length equals 16 residues. Germline assignment: CDR1 LNHNV and CDR2 YYDKDF (reference sequence). CDR3 loop: CATSRGTSSSTYIQYF. CDR3 bases: TGTGCCACCAGCAGAGGGACTAGCTCGTCGACGTACATTCAGTACTTC. The full variable domain, completed using reference TRBV15 and TRBJ2-4, is DAMVIQNPRYQVTQFGKPVTLSCSQTLNHNVMYWYQQKSSQAPKLLFHYYDKDFNNEADTPDNFQSRRPNTSFCFLDIRSPGLGDTAMYLCATSRGTSSSTYIQYFGAGTRLSVL.

This chain uses TRBV14 with TRBJ2-5; maybe TRBD2 (5 bases). Germline values: CDR1 SGHDN, CDR2 FVKESK. The V and J ends lost 1 base and 5 bases respectively, with 11 bases between them. This CDR3 has 14 amino acids. As DNA, the CDR3 is TGTGCCAGCAGCCAAGGGCTCCCGGGGGAGACCCAGTACTTC. Amino acid sequence: CASSQGLPGETQYF.

This chain links TRBV19 with TRBJ2-7; 10 bases map to TRBD1. V gave up 3 bases and J gave up 3 bases; unmatched junction bases: 5. The germline V gene encodes CDR1 LNHDA and CDR2 SQIVND (reference sequence). CDR3 length: 15 amino acids. CDR3: CASSIGGQGVYEQYF. Written as DNA, the CDR3 is TGTGCCAGTAGTATCGGTGGACAGGGGGTCTACGAGCAGTACTTC.

The chain employs TRBV19 and TRBJ1-1; D remains unclear. CDR1 and CDR2 from the germline V gene are LNHDA and SQIVND (reference sequence). V was trimmed by 6 bases and J by 0 bases, leaving 14 bases between them. This CDR3 contains 15 residues. In DNA, the CDR3 is TGTGCCAGTAGGTTGCGGAGTATCATGAACACTGAAGCTTTCTTT. This encodes CASRLRSIMNTEAFF.

The rearrangement joins TRBV28 to TRBJ2-1; 10 bases fit TRBD2. V shed 6 bases and J 8 bases; nucleotides not matched to a gene: 13. Germline loops: CDR1 MDHEN, CDR2 SYDVKM. This CDR3 region has 16 residues. This CDR3 reads CASSRLLAGVGDEQFF. The CDR3 DNA reads TGTGCCAGCAGCCGCCTTCTAGCGGGAGTGGGGGATGAGCAGTTCTTC.

The gene calls are TRBV7-2 and TRBJ2-1; 7 bases map to TRBD1. After removal of 2 bases from V and 8 bases from J, the junction contained 3 bases not matched to a gene. Germline-derived CDR1 and CDR2 are SGHTA and FQGNSA. This CDR3 has 13 residues. This chain's CDR3 is CASSLRQGYEQFF. The CDR3 nucleotides read TGTGCCAGCAGCTTACGACAGGGTTATGAGCAGTTCTTC. Using reference TRBV7-2 and TRBJ2-1 for the parts outside the CDR3, the full variable domain is GAGVSQSPSNKVTEKGKDVELRCDPISGHTALYWYRQSLGQGLEFLIYFQGNSAPDKSGLPSDRFSAERTGGSVSTLTIQRTQQEDSAVYLCASSLRQGYEQFFGPGTRLTVL.

The chain combines TRBV15 with TRBJ1-2; no reliable D call. Per germline, CDR1 LNHNV and CDR2 YYDKDF (reference sequence). The CDR3 sequence is 15 residues long. V gave up 0 bases and J gave up 0 bases, with 8 bases separating them. This CDR3 reads CATSRDLTANYGYTF. The DNA for the CDR3 is TGTGCCACCAGCAGAGATTTAACAGCTAACTATGGCTACACCTTC. Supplemented by reference TRBV15 and TRBJ1-2, the full variable domain reads DAMVIQNPRYQVTQFGKPVTLSCSQTLNHNVMYWYQQKSSQAPKLLFHYYDKDFNNEADTPDNFQSRRPNTSFCFLDIRSPGLGDTAMYLCATSRDLTANYGYTFGSGTRLTVV.

This sequence joins TRBV7-9 and TRBJ2-7; the D gene is possibly TRBD1 (6 bases). Germline assignment: CDR1 SEHNR and CDR2 FQNEAQ (reference sequence). The CDR3 runs to 15 residues. Between the trimmed V and J ends, which lost 5 bases and 0 bases, there was a span of 14 bases. CDR3 region: CASSPDSYSSYEQYF. The CDR3 nucleotides read TGTGCCAGCAGCCCGGACAGTTATAGCTCCTACGAGCAGTACTTC.

The V call is TRBV4-1, the J call TRBJ2-7; no definite D call. Germline loops: CDR1 MGHRA, CDR2 YSYEKL. The CDR3 totals 16 residues. Trimming removed 1 base from V and 0 bases from J, with 13 bases in between. In nucleotides, the CDR3 is TGCGCCAGCAGCCAAGTCGACGCCTCCACCTCCTACGAGCAGTACTTC. Translating it yields CASSQVDASTSYEQYF.

The V call is TRBV29-1, the J call TRBJ1-4; possibly TRBD1 for D (6 bases). The V end was cut by 5 bases, the J end by 7 bases, with 11 bases between. Germline V gene sequence: CDR1 SQVTM, CDR2 ANQGSEA. The CDR3 length is 12 residues. Here the CDR3 reads CSVLQGFEKLFF. The CDR3 region has the DNA TGCAGCGTTTTGCAGGGGTTTGAAAAACTGTTTTTT.

J is TRBJ1-3 and V is TRBV5-1, with D unresolved. The CDR3 extends over 16 amino acids. Germline V gene lookup returns CDR1 SGHRS and CDR2 YFSETQ. The V gene lost 2 bases and the J gene lost 1 base, with 13 bases spanning the gap. CDR3 sequence: CASSLGREQSGNTIYF. The DNA of the CDR3 is TGCGCCAGCAGCTTAGGCCGGGAACAATCTGGAAACACCATATATTTT.

The chain carries TRBV4-1 and TRBJ1-2, with D possibly TRBD1 on 5 matching bases. Germline loops: CDR1 MGHRA, CDR2 YSYEKL. V dropped 1 base and J dropped 4 bases, with 13 bases sitting between them. The CDR3 contains 15 residues. As DNA, the CDR3 is TGCGCCAGCAGCCAAGGTTCGGCGGGGACCTATGGCTACACCTTC. Translated: CASSQGSAGTYGYTF.

V is TRBV11-3 and J is TRBJ1-1; 9 bases align to TRBD1. The V segment lost 5 bases and the J segment 4 bases; nucleotides outside the gene matches: 5. This CDR3 is built from 14 residues. CDR1 and CDR2 (germline): SGHNT, YENEEA. The CDR3 DNA reads TGTGCCAGCAGCCCCAGGGACAGGGCCACTGAAGCTTTCTTT. Protein sequence: CASSPRDRATEAFF.

The chain combines TRBV27 with TRBJ2-3; unclear D gene. The CDR3 runs 12 residues. Germline V lookup: CDR1 MNHEY, CDR2 SMNVEV (reference sequence). V lost 5 bases to trimming and J lost 4 bases, with 7 bases between them. The CDR3 here is CASSPHPDTQYF. The CDR3 nucleotides read TGTGCCAGCAGTCCCCACCCAGATACGCAGTATTTT.